This T cell receptor (beta chain) was sequenced during a study of post-analysis software for immune sequencing data. The overall study: Courses of disease covered relapsing-remitting, secondary progressive and progressive-relapsing multiple sclerosis. General study results and limits: In patients, TRBV5-6, TRBV5-1 and TRBV20-1 belonged to five TRBV segments found more frequently than in controls. Versus controls, multiple sclerosis patients showed significantly lower diversity (normalized Chao1). Strong co-clustering by F measure was seen for same-batch samples.

Germline loops: CDR1 MNHEY, CDR2 SMNVEV (reference sequence). This CDR3 contains 13 residues. The V and J ends lost 5 bases and 0 bases respectively, with 7 bases between them. Remarks on this clonotype: Its antigen is undetermined.

Unique molecular identifiers were built into the TCR beta cDNA libraries. It was from roughly 1 to 10 million T cells that 450,000 to 550,000 cDNA molecules came. Using its own MiXCR run on the PCR reads, TCRdb lists one record per CDR3 protein. The repertoire includes hundreds of thousands of distinct CDR3 sequences, roughly 27% of them detected once, and 0.56% sits in the top ten. The material sequenced was blood. The V call is TRBV27, the J call TRBJ1-2; D not certain. The TCR comes from a girl aged 5-17 years with multiple sclerosis. The CDR3 DNA reads as TGTGCCAGCAGTCAGCTAGCTAACTATGGCTACACCTTC. Translation: CASSQLANYGYTF.